These T cell receptor beta chains were read from a single sample in a study of blood T cell repertoires in COVID-19. The method was immunoSEQ multiplex PCR; TCRdb's version includes in-frame clones alone and lacks a portion of them. Of 95,000 to 150,000 clones listed, roughly 90% were seen once; the top ten hold 6% to 8.5%. Material for sequencing was peripheral blood. All receptors come from a man in his fifties or sixties with acute or convalescent COVID-19. The CDR3 runs from the conserved cysteine through the conserved F or W. The order of the fields is J gene, D gene, V gene, clone size, CDR3 protein, CDR3 DNA. A D gene is named only where the DNA matches it firmly. The size of a clone is reported for some rows only, either as once, few or many, or as a class for expanded clones.

j_gene: TRBJ1-1
d_gene: NA
v_gene: TRBV11-2
abundance: NA
CDR3aa: CASSQQDTEAFF
CDR3nt: TGTGCCAGCAGTCAACAGGACACTGAAGCTTTCTTT

j_gene: TRBJ1-2
d_gene: NA
v_gene: TRBV29-1
abundance: few
CDR3aa: CSGTEGYSGGGYTF
CDR3nt: TGCAGCGGAACCGAGGGCTACAGCGGGGGGGGCTACACCTTC

j_gene: TRBJ1-1
d_gene: NA
v_gene: TRBV19
abundance: once
CDR3aa: CASSLGGGNTEAFF
CDR3nt: TGTGCCAGTAGTTTGGGGGGTGGGAACACTGAAGCTTTCTTT

j_gene: TRBJ1-1
d_gene: TRBD1
v_gene: TRBV29-1
abundance: NA
CDR3aa: CSVVGQGITEAFF
CDR3nt: TGCAGCGTTGTGGGACAGGGGATCACTGAAGCTTTCTTT

j_gene: TRBJ2-5
d_gene: TRBD1
v_gene: TRBV18
abundance: once
CDR3aa: CASSLRQGGTETQYF
CDR3nt: TGTGCCAGCTCACTCCGACAGGGTGGTACGGAGACCCAGTACTTC

j_gene: TRBJ2-7
d_gene: NA
v_gene: TRBV2
abundance: NA
CDR3aa: CASRRQSEQYF
CDR3nt: TGTGCCAGCAGGAGGCAGAGCGAGCAGTACTTC

j_gene: TRBJ2-1
d_gene: TRBD1
v_gene: TRBV18
abundance: NA
CDR3aa: CASSPQGTGVREQFF
CDR3nt: TGTGCCAGCTCACCGCAAGGGACAGGGGTCCGTGAGCAGTTCTTC

j_gene: TRBJ2-3
d_gene: NA
v_gene: TRBV5-1
abundance: many
CDR3aa: CASSFGYGSGDTQYF
CDR3nt: TGCGCCAGCAGCTTCGGGTACGGGAGTGGGGATACGCAGTATTTT

j_gene: TRBJ2-3
d_gene: NA
v_gene: TRBV27
abundance: once
CDR3aa: CASRSERSTDTQYF
CDR3nt: TGTGCCAGCAGATCGGAGCGGAGCACAGATACGCAGTATTTT

j_gene: TRBJ1-2
d_gene: NA
v_gene: TRBV7-8
abundance: NA
CDR3aa: CASSLSRELSERTYGYTF
CDR3nt: TGTGCCAGCAGCTTATCCCGGGAATTAAGCGAAAGGACCTATGGCTACACCTTC

j_gene: TRBJ2-1
d_gene: NA
v_gene: TRBV5-4
abundance: NA
CDR3aa: CASSSKPLYNEQFF
CDR3nt: TGTGCCAGCAGCTCGAAACCCCTATACAATGAGCAGTTCTTC

j_gene: TRBJ1-1
d_gene: TRBD1
v_gene: TRBV14
abundance: few
CDR3aa: CASSRLTGPNTEAFF
CDR3nt: TGTGCCAGCAGCCGGTTGACAGGGCCAAACACTGAAGCTTTCTTT

j_gene: TRBJ2-6
d_gene: NA
v_gene: TRBV6-4
abundance: NA
CDR3aa: CASSEAAGRHSGANVLTF
CDR3nt: TGTGCCAGCAGTGAGGCGGCAGGGCGCCACTCTGGGGCCAACGTCCTGACTTTC

j_gene: TRBJ2-3
d_gene: TRBD2
v_gene: TRBV19
abundance: NA
CDR3aa: CASTRSGRVDTQYF
CDR3nt: TGTGCCAGTACCCGTAGCGGGAGGGTGGATACGCAGTATTTT

j_gene: TRBJ2-7
d_gene: TRBD1
v_gene: TRBV7-9
abundance: NA
CDR3aa: CASSPGDRGLSYEQYF
CDR3nt: TGTGCCAGCAGCCCGGGTGACAGGGGGCTTTCCTACGAGCAGTACTTC

j_gene: TRBJ2-2
d_gene: NA
v_gene: TRBV29-1
abundance: NA
CDR3aa: CSVQPGGNTGELFF
CDR3nt: TGCAGCGTTCAGCCCGGAGGGAACACCGGGGAGCTGTTTTTT

j_gene: TRBJ2-3
d_gene: TRBD2
v_gene: TRBV29-1
abundance: NA
CDR3aa: CSVSGIGTSGRTDTQYF
CDR3nt: TGCAGCGTGTCAGGTATCGGGACTAGCGGGAGAACAGATACGCAGTATTTT

j_gene: TRBJ2-4
d_gene: TRBD2
v_gene: TRBV19
abundance: NA
CDR3aa: CASSIPHGTSGRPKNIQYF
CDR3nt: TGTGCCAGTAGTATTCCCCACGGGACTAGCGGGAGGCCCAAAAACATTCAGTACTTC

j_gene: TRBJ1-2
d_gene: TRBD1
v_gene: TRBV29-1
abundance: NA
CDR3aa: CSVGTGARKNYGYTF
CDR3nt: TGCAGCGTCGGGACAGGGGCCCGGAAAAACTATGGCTACACCTTC

j_gene: TRBJ2-5
d_gene: TRBD2
v_gene: TRBV19
abundance: NA
CDR3aa: CASSPGLVKETQYF
CDR3nt: TGTGCCAGTAGCCCGGGACTAGTAAAAGAGACCCAGTACTTC

j_gene: TRBJ2-5
d_gene: NA
v_gene: TRBV7-9
abundance: NA
CDR3aa: CASSRTEAVQETQYF
CDR3nt: TGTGCCAGCAGCCGGACAGAGGCGGTCCAAGAGACCCAGTACTTC